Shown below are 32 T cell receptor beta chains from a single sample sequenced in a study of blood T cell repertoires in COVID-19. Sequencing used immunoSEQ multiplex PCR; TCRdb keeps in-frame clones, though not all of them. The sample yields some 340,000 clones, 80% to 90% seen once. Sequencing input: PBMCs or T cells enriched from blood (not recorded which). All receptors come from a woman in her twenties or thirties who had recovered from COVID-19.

The CDR3 reads CASSSGQGAIGYTF. The CDR3 bases are TGTGCCAGCAGCTCGGGACAGGGGGCGATTGGCTACACCTTC. The gene calls are TRBV7-6 and TRBJ1-2; 12 bases are a match to TRBD1. The CDR3 has 14 residues. V trimming: 4 bases; J trimming: 7 bases; junction bases outside the gene matches: 4. CDR1 and CDR2 from the germline V gene are SGHVS and FNYEAQ. Full variable domain (remainder filled in from reference TRBV7-6 and TRBJ1-2): GAGVSQSPRYKVTKRGQDVALRCDPISGHVSLYWYRQALGQGPEFLTYFNYEAQQDKSGLPNDRFSAERPEGSISTLTIQRTEQRDSAMYRCASSSGQGAIGYTFGSGTRLTVV.

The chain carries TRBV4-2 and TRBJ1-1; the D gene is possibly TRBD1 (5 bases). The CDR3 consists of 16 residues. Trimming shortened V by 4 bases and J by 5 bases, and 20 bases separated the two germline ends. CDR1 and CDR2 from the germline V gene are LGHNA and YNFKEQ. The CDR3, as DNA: TGTGCCAGCAGCCCCGCCGGGGGGGAAGGCGGAACTGAAGCTTTCTTT. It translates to CASSPAGGEGGTEAFF.

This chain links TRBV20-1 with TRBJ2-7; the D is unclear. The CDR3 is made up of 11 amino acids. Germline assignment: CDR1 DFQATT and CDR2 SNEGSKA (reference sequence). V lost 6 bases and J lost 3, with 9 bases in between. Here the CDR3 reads CSAPHSYEQYF. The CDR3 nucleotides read TGCAGTGCCCCCCATAGCTACGAGCAGTACTTC.

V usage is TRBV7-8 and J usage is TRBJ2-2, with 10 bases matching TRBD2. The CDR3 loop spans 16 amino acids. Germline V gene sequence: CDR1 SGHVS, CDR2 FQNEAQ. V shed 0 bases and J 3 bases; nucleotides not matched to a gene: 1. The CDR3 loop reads CASSLALAGDTGELFF. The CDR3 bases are TGTGCCAGCAGCTTAGCCCTAGCGGGGGACACCGGGGAGCTGTTTTTT.

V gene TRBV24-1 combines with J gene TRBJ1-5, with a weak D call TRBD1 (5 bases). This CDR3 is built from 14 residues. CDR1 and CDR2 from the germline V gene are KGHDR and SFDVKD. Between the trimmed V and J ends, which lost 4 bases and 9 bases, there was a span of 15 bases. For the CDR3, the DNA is TGTGCCACCAGTGACCCTCGTGGGACTGGGCCCCAGCATTTT. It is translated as CATSDPRGTGPQHF.

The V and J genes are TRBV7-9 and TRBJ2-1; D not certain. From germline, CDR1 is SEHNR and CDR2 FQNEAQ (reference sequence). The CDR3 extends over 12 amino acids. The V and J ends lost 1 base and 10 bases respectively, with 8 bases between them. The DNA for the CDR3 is TGTGCCAGCAGCTTAGGCCTGCGGGAGCAGTTCTTC. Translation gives CASSLGLREQFF.

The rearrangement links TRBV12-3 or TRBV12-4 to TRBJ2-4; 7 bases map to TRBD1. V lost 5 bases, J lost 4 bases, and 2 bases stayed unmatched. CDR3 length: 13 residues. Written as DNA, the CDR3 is TGTGCCAGCAGTGACAGGGAGAAAAACATTCAGTACTTC. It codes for CASSDREKNIQYF.

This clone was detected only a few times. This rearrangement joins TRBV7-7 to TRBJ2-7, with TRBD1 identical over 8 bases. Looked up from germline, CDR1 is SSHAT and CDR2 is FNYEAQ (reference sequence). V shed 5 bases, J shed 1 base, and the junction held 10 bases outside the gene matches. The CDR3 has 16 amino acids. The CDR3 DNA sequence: TGTGCCAGCAGCCCTGGACAGGGCGGGATGTCCTACGAGCAGTACTTC. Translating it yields CASSPGQGGMSYEQYF.

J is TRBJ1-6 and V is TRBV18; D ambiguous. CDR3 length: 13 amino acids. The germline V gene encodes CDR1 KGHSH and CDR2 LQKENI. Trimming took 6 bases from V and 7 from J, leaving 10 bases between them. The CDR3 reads CASSAELNSPLHF. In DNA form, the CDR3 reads TGTGCCAGCTCGGCAGAATTAAATTCACCCCTCCACTTT.

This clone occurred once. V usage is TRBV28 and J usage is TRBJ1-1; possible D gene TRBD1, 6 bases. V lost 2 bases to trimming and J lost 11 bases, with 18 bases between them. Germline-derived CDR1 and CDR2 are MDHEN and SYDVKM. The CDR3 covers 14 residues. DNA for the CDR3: TGTGCCAGCAGTTTAGGTGGGGGCCCCTTTCTGGCTTTCTTT. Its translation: CASSLGGGPFLAFF.

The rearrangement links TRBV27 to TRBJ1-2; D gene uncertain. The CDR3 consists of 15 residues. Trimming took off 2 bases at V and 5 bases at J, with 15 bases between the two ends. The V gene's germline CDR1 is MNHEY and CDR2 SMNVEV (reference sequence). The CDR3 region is CASSLLVGPPYGYTF. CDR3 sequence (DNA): TGTGCCAGCAGTTTACTGGTGGGCCCCCCGTATGGCTACACCTTC.

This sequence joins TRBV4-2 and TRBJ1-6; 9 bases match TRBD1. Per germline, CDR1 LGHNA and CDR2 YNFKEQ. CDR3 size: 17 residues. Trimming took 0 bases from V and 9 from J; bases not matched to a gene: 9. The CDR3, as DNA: TGTGCCAGCAGCCAAGATATAAGGACAGGGGTCACTTCACCCCTCCACTTT. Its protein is CASSQDIRTGVTSPLHF.

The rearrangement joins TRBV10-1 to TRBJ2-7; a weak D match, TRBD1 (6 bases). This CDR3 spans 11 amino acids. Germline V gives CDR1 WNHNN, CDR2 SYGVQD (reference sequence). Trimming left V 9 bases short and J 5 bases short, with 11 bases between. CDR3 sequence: CASQGLNEQYF. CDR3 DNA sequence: TGCGCCAGTCAGGGGCTCAACGAGCAGTACTTC.

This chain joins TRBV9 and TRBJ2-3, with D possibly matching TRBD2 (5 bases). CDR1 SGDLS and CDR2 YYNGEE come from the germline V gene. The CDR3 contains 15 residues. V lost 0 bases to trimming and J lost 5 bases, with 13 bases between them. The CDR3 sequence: CASSVATSSGDTQYF. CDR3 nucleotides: TGTGCCAGCAGCGTAGCTACTAGTTCCGGAGATACGCAGTATTTT.

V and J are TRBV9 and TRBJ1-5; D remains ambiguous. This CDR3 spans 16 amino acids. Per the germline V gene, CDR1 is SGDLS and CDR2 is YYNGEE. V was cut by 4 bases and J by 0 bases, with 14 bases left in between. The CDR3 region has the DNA TGTGCCAGCAGCCCGGGAGGACCGTATAGCAATCAGCCCCAGCATTTT. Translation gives CASSPGGPYSNQPQHF.

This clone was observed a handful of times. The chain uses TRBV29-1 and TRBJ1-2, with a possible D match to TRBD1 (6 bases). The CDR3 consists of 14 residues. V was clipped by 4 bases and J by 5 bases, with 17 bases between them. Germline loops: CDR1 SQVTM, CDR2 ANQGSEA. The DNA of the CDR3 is TGCAGCGTTGCAAGGACAGAGGGAAGGTATGGCTACACCTTC. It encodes CSVARTEGRYGYTF.

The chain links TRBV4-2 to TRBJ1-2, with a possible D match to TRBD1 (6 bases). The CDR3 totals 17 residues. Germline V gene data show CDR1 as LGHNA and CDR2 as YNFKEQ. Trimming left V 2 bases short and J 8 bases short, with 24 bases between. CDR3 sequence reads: CASSQIPNRVLGEGYTF. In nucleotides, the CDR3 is TGTGCCAGCAGCCAAATCCCTAACAGGGTCCTGGGGGAGGGCTACACCTTC.

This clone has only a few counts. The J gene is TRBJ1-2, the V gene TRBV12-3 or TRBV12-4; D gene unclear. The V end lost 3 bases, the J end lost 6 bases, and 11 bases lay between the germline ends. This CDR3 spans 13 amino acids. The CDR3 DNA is TGTGCCAGCAGTTTTGCGAGTTTGGATGGCTACACCTTC. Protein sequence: CASSFASLDGYTF.

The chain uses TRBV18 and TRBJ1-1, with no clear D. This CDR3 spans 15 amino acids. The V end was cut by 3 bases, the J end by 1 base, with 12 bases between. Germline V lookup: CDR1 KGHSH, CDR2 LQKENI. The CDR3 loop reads CASSPTEGANTEAFF. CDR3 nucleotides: TGTGCCAGCTCACCCACAGAGGGAGCGAACACTGAAGCTTTCTTT.

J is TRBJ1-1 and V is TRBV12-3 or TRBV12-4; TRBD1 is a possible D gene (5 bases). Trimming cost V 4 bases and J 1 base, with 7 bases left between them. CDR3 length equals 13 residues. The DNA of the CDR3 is TGTGCCAGCAGTTCTCAGGGGAACACTGAAGCTTTCTTT. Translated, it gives CASSSQGNTEAFF.

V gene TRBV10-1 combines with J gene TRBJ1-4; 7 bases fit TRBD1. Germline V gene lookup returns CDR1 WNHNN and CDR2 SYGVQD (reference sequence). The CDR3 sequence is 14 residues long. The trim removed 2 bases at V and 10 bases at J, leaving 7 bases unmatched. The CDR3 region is CASSEQGGLGKLFF. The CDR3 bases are TGCGCCAGCAGTGAGCAAGGGGGCCTCGGAAAACTGTTTTTT.

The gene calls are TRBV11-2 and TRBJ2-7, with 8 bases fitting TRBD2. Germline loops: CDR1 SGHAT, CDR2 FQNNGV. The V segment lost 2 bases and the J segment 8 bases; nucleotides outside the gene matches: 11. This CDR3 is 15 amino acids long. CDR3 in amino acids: CASSLSSGLARKQYF. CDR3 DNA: TGTGCCAGCAGCTTAAGTTCCGGACTAGCCAGGAAGCAGTACTTC.

The CDR3 loop is CASSQVEGQNYGYTF. The CDR3 DNA reads TGCGCCAGCAGCCAAGTTGAAGGACAGAACTATGGCTACACCTTC. The chain combines TRBV4-3 with TRBJ1-2, with a possible D match to TRBD1 (6 bases). The CDR3 runs to 15 residues. V was shortened by 1 base and J by 2 bases, with 11 bases between the two germline ends. Germline V gene lookup returns CDR1 LGHNA and CDR2 YSLEER.

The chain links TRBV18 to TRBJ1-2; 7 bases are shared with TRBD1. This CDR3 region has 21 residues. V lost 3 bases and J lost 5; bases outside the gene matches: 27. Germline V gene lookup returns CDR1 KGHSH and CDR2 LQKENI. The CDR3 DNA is TGTGCCAGCTCACCGTCCGCCTCGGGGTGGCAGGGGGAGATAGGAGCTTATGGCTACACCTTC. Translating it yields CASSPSASGWQGEIGAYGYTF. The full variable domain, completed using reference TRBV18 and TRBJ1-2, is NAGVMQNPRHLVRRRGQEARLRCSPMKGHSHVYWYRQLPEEGLKFMVYLQKENIIDESGMPKERFSAEFPKEGPSILRIQQVVRGDSAAYFCASSPSASGWQGEIGAYGYTFGSGTRLTVV.

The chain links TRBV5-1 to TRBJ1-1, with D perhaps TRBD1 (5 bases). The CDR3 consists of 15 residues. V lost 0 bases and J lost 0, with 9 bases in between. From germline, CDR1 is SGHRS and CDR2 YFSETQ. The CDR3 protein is CASSLDRILNTEAFF. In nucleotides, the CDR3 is TGCGCCAGCAGCTTGGACAGGATCTTGAACACTGAAGCTTTCTTT.

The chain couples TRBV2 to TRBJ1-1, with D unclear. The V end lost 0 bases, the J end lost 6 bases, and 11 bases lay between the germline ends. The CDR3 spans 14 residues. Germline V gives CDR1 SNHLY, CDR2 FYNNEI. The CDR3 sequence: CASSEAQREPEAFF. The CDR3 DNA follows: TGTGCCAGCAGTGAAGCGCAACGGGAACCTGAAGCTTTCTTT. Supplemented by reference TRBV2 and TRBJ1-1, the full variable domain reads EPEVTQTPSHQVTQMGQEVILRCVPISNHLYFYWYRQILGQKVEFLVSFYNNEISEKSEIFDDQFSVERPDGSNFTLKIRSTKLEDSAMYFCASSEAQREPEAFFGQGTRLTVV.

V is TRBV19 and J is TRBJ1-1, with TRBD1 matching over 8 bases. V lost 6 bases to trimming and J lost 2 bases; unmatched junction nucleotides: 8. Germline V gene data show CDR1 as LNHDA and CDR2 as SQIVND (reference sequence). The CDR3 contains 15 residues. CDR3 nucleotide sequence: TGTGCCAGTAGAGGTTACGGGACAGGTAACACTGAAGCTTTCTTT. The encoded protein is CASRGYGTGNTEAFF.

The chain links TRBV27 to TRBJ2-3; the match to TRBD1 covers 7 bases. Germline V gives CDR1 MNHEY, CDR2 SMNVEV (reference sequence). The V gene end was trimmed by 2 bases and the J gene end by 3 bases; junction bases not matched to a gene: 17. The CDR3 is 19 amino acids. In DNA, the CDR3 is TGTGCCAGCAGTTTAAAACCCCCCTATCGGACAGGTCGGACAGATACGCAGTATTTT. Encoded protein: CASSLKPPYRTGRTDTQYF.

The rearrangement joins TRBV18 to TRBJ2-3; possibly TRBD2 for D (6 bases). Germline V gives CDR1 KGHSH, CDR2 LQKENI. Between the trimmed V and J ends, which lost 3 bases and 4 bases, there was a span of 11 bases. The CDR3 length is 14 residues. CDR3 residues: CASSPGGASDTQYF. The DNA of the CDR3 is TGTGCCAGCTCACCCGGGGGAGCCTCAGATACGCAGTATTTT.

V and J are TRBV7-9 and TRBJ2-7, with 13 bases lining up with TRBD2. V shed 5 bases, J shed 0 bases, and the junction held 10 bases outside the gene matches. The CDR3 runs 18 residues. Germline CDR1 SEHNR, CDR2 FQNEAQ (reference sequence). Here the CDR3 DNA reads TGTGCCAGCAGCCCCTTCGGGACTAGCGGGGATAGCTCCTACGAGCAGTACTTC. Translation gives CASSPFGTSGDSSYEQYF.

CDR3 loop: CASSPLTRLGTEHHGELFF. CDR3 bases: TGTGCCAGCAGCCCGTTGACTAGGTTAGGGACTGAACACCATGGGGAGCTGTTTTTT. J is TRBJ2-2 and V is TRBV7-8; possible D gene TRBD2, 6 bases. Germline V gene lookup returns CDR1 SGHVS and CDR2 FQNEAQ. The CDR3 covers 19 residues. The V end lost 5 bases, the J end lost 8 bases, and 30 bases lay between the germline ends.

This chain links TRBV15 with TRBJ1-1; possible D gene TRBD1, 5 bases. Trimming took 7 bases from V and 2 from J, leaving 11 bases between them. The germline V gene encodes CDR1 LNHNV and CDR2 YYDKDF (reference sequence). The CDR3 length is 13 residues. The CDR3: CATTSWGNTEAFF. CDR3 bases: TGTGCCACCACCTCCTGGGGCAACACTGAAGCTTTCTTT.